This TCR beta chain emerged from a study of post-analysis software for immune sequencing data. Study findings and constraints: Controls significantly exceeded multiple sclerosis patients in normalized Chao1 diversity. Roughly five TRBV segments were significantly more frequent in patients than in controls. TRBV5-6, TRBV5-1 and TRBV20-1 were among these segments.

The CDR3 contains 13 residues. Germline CDR1 PRHDT, CDR2 FYEKMQ (reference sequence). The V end lost 6 bases, the J end lost 3 bases, and 12 bases lay between the germline ends. With regard to this clonotype: Its antigen is still unknown.

Unique molecular identifiers were carried by the TCR beta cDNA libraries. A population of about 0.95 to 10 million T cells gave rise to approximately 530,000 cDNA molecules. Via MiXCR, TCRdb re-called the PCR reads, giving one row per CDR3 protein. The sample carries hundreds of thousands of distinct CDR3 sequences, around 40% recorded once. This sequence joins TRBV13 and TRBJ2-7, with a tentative D call TRBD1 (6 bases). The sequencing sample was made of blood. The TCR was taken from a girl between 5 and 17 years old with multiple sclerosis. CDR3 sequence reads: CASSNTGSYEQYF. In DNA, the CDR3 is TGTGCCAGCAGTAATACAGGGAGCTACGAGCAGTACTTC.